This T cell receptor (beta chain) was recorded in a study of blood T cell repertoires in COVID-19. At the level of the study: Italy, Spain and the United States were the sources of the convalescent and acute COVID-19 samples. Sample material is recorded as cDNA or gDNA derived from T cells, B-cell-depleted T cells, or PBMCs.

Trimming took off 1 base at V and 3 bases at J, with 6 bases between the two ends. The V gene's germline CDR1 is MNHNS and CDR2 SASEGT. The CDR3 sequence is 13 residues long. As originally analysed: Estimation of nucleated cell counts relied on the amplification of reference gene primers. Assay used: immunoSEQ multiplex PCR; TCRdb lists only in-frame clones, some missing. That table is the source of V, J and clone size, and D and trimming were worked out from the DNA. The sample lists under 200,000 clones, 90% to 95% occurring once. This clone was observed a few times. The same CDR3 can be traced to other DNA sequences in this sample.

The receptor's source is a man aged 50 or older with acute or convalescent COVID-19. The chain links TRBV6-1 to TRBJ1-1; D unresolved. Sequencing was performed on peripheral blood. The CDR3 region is CASSEGRYTEAFF. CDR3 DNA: TGTGCCAGCAGTGAAGGGAGGTACACTGAAGCTTTCTTT.